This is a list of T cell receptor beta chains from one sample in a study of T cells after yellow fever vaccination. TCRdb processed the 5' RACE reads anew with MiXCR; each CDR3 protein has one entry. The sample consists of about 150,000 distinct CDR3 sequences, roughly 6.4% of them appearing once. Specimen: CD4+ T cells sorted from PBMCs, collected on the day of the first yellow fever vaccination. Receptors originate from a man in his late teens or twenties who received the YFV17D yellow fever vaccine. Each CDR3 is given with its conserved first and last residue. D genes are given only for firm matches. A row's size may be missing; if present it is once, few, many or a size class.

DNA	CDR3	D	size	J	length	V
TGCAGTGCTAGAACGGGACAAGTTGGAGGTTCACCCCTCCACTTT	CSARTGQVGGSPLHF	.	many	TRBJ1-6	15	TRBV20-1
TGTGCCAGCAGCTTCGGATATAATTCACCCCTCCACTTT	CASSFGYNSPLHF	.	few	TRBJ1-6	13	TRBV11-2
TGCAGTGCTAGAGATCAAATGAGGGGCACTGAAGCTTTCTTT	CSARDQMRGTEAFF	.	many	TRBJ1-1	14	TRBV20-1
TGCGCCAGCAGCCAAGAAGTCCAAGAGACCCAGTACTTC	CASSQEVQETQYF	.	many	TRBJ2-5	13	TRBV4-3
TGTGCCAGCAGCATTAGCGGGGGGATCCGTCCTGAGCAGTTCTTC	CASSISGGIRPEQFF	TRBD2	few	TRBJ2-1	15	TRBV7-2
TGTGCCAGCAGTTACCGAGGGACAGGGGTCCAAGAGACCCAGTACTTC	CASSYRGTGVQETQYF	TRBD1	.	TRBJ2-5	16	TRBV6-5
TGCGCCAGCAGCTTAGTGACTAGCGGGGGAAACGCAAATGAGCAGTTCTTC	CASSLVTSGGNANEQFF	TRBD2	.	TRBJ2-1	17	TRBV5-1
TGTGCCAGCAGCTTAGCAAGTGCCCTTTACAATGAGCAGTTCTTC	CASSLASALYNEQFF	.	many	TRBJ2-1	15	TRBV7-8
TGCGCCAGCAGTTTTTTTAGCGGGGTTAGCACAGATACGCAGTATTTT	CASSFFSGVSTDTQYF	TRBD2	many	TRBJ2-3	16	TRBV5-1
TGTGCCAGCAGCGCCAGGGAAATTTCAGATACGCAGTATTTT	CASSAREISDTQYF	.	few	TRBJ2-3	14	TRBV2
TGTGCCACCAGCAGTCGGTCCTTAGGGAGTTCACCCCTCCACTTT	CATSSRSLGSSPLHF	.	many	TRBJ1-6	15	TRBV15
TGTGCCAGCAGCGCCGTAGCGGATCAAGAGACCCAGTACTTC	CASSAVADQETQYF	.	few	TRBJ2-5	14	TRBV7-2
TGCGCCAGCAGCCAAGATTATCGAGGGAGTGCCGAGGCAGATACGCAGTATTTT	CASSQDYRGSAEADTQYF	.	many	TRBJ2-3	18	TRBV4-3
TGTGCCAGCAGCAAAGCGCCAGGAGCCACGAACACTGAAGCTTTCTTT	CASSKAPGATNTEAFF	.	many	TRBJ1-1	16	TRBV21-1
TGCGCCAGCAGCGGGGATACTGAAGCTTTCTTT	CASSGDTEAFF	.	many	TRBJ1-1	11	TRBV5-1
TGTGCCAGCAGCCAAGGGCGGGGCTTTGGCCAAGAGACCCAGTACTTC	CASSQGRGFGQETQYF	.	.	TRBJ2-5	16	TRBV3-1
TGTGCCAGCAGCTTAAATGCCTTCGTGGCAGGGGGAGGCGGGGAGCTGTTTTTT	CASSLNAFVAGGGGELFF	.	many	TRBJ2-2	18	TRBV11-2
TGTTCGGTGGGGTTAAGCACCGGGGAGCTGTTTTTT	CSVGLSTGELFF	.	many	TRBJ2-2	12	TRBV24-1
TGTGCCAGCAGCCACTCGTCCGCGGGGGCAGGGCCCCAGCATTTT	CASSHSSAGAGPQHF	.	.	TRBJ1-5	15	TRBV6-5
TGCAGTGCTAGAGGCCTTTTTGAAAAACTGTTTTTT	CSARGLFEKLFF	.	.	TRBJ1-4	12	TRBV20-1
TGCAGTGCTCCGTCGGGACTTCTCTCTGGGGCCAACGTCCTGACTTTC	CSAPSGLLSGANVLTF	.	.	TRBJ2-6	16	TRBV20-1
TGTGCCAGCAGGAAAGGGGGGGGGGAGCAGTTCTTC	CASRKGGGEQFF	.	.	TRBJ2-1	12	TRBV6-2/TRBV6-3
TGCAGTGCTTACAGGGGAGGCGATGGCTACACCTTC	CSAYRGGDGYTF	TRBD1	few	TRBJ1-2	12	TRBV20-1
TGCGCCAGCAGCCGGGAGGTCGGGGTCACCGGGGAGCTGTTTTTT	CASSREVGVTGELFF	TRBD2	few	TRBJ2-2	15	TRBV5-1
TGCAGTGCTCATGATTGGCAGGGGAATGAAAAACTGTTTTTT	CSAHDWQGNEKLFF	.	.	TRBJ1-4	14	TRBV20-1
TGTGCCAGCAGCTTAAGAGGGACAGCGAACACTGAAGCTTTCTTT	CASSLRGTANTEAFF	TRBD1	few	TRBJ1-1	15	TRBV7-9
TGTGCCAGCAGTTACCTGAGAAGCACAGATACGCAGTATTTT	CASSYLRSTDTQYF	.	.	TRBJ2-3	14	TRBV6-5
TGCAGTGCTAGAGACGCTAGCGGGGTCTCCTACAATGAGCAGTTCTTC	CSARDASGVSYNEQFF	TRBD2	many	TRBJ2-1	16	TRBV20-1
TGCGCCAGCAGCTCTGGATCAGGGGCGAATGACTACACCTTC	CASSSGSGANDYTF	.	many	TRBJ1-2	14	TRBV5-1
TGTGCCAGCAGCTTTGAGGACACTGAAGCTTTCTTT	CASSFEDTEAFF	.	many	TRBJ1-1	12	TRBV5-5
TGTGCCTCTCGACTAGCGGGGGCGAACACCGGGGAGCTGTTTTTT	CASRLAGANTGELFF	TRBD2	many	TRBJ2-2	15	TRBV10-3
TGTGCCATCAGTGGGGTACGGGCAGGCGGAGATAATTCACCCCTCCACTTT	CAISGVRAGGDNSPLHF	.	.	TRBJ1-6	17	TRBV10-3
TGTGCCAGCAGTTCGGACAGTAGATACAATGAGCAGTTCTTC	CASSSDSRYNEQFF	.	.	TRBJ2-1	14	TRBV7-2
TGTGCCAGCAGTTTAACGGCCTACAAGCTCCACTTT	CASSLTAYKLHF	.	.	TRBJ1-6	12	TRBV12-3/TRBV12-4
TGTGCCTGGAGGGTTGAAGGGCGGCTCACCGGGGAGCTGTTTTTT	CAWRVEGRLTGELFF	.	.	TRBJ2-2	15	TRBV30
TGTGCCAGCAGCTTAGGAGGGTTTAATGGCTACACCTTC	CASSLGGFNGYTF	.	.	TRBJ1-2	13	TRBV7-2
TGTGCCAGCAGTATCGGACAGGGGAGCAATCAGCCCCAGCATTTT	CASSIGQGSNQPQHF	TRBD1	few	TRBJ1-5	15	TRBV6-1
TGTGCCAGTAAGCGGGACGCGAACACCGGGGAGCTGTTTTTT	CASKRDANTGELFF	TRBD2	few	TRBJ2-2	14	TRBV7-3
TGTGCCAGCAGCTCACAGGGGCCCAATTCACCCCTCCACTTT	CASSSQGPNSPLHF	TRBD1	many	TRBJ1-6	14	TRBV7-2
TGCAGTGCTAGTTTCGGCTACACCTTC	CSASFGYTF	.	many	TRBJ1-2	9	TRBV20-1
TGTGCCAGCGCCGGTAGCGGACAGGGTTTCGCTTTCTTT	CASAGSGQGFAFF	TRBD1	.	TRBJ1-1	13	TRBV11-2
TGCGCCAGCAGCCCGTACCCTGTGGGGCGCGACAATGAGCAGTTCTTC	CASSPYPVGRDNEQFF	.	many	TRBJ2-1	16	TRBV5-1
TGTGCCAGCAGCTCGAGAGGCAGCTTGAACACTGAAGCTTTCTTT	CASSSRGSLNTEAFF	.	many	TRBJ1-1	15	TRBV9
TGCGCCAGCAGCTTGAATGCGGGTGATGGACTCAATGAGCAGTTCTTC	CASSLNAGDGLNEQFF	.	many	TRBJ2-1	16	TRBV5-1